The rows below give T cell receptor beta chains drawn from one sample of a study of cytomegalovirus exposure and HLA in healthy donors. The data were produced by immunoSEQ multiplex PCR, yet TCRdb's version contains in-frame clones alone and is incomplete. The data hold approximately 120,000 clones, with almost 75% observed a single time. The sample was PBMCs. Receptor source: a man in his forties in good health and CMV-seronegative. CDR3s include the opening cysteine and the closing phenylalanine or tryptophan. D genes are given only for firm matches. Not every row has a clone size; where given, it reads once, few, many or a size class.

D gene	V gene	J gene	clone size	CDR3 protein	CDR3 DNA
NA	TRBV10-3	TRBJ1-4	NA	CAISEQVGTNEKLFF	TGTGCCATCAGTGAGCAGGTGGGAACTAATGAAAAACTGTTTTTT
TRBD2	TRBV5-4	TRBJ2-5	NA	CASSISSGGRGETQYF	TGTGCCAGCAGTATCTCTAGCGGGGGCCGTGGGGAGACCCAGTACTTC
TRBD1	TRBV19	TRBJ1-4	NA	CASAGTGASRLFF	TGTGCCAGCGCCGGGACAGGGGCCTCTAGACTGTTTTTT
NA	TRBV25-1	TRBJ1-3	NA	CASSEGRGSGNTIYF	TGTGCCAGCAGTGAGGGAAGGGGATCTGGAAACACCATATATTTT
NA	TRBV5-5	TRBJ2-4	few	CASGHPKNIQYF	TGTGCCAGCGGGCATCCCAAAAACATTCAGTACTTC
NA	TRBV5-6	TRBJ2-4	NA	CASSFPGNIQYF	TGTGCCAGCAGCTTCCCGGGAAACATTCAGTACTTC
NA	TRBV7-9	TRBJ2-2	NA	CASSSGGDTGELFF	TGTGCCAGCAGCTCGGGGGGCGACACCGGGGAGCTGTTTTTT
NA	TRBV4-3	TRBJ2-5	NA	CASSQDGQREETQYF	TGCGCCAGCAGCCAAGACGGACAGAGAGAAGAGACCCAGTACTTC
TRBD1	TRBV5-1	TRBJ2-7	NA	CASSQGQAPYEQYF	TGCGCCAGCAGCCAGGGACAGGCCCCCTACGAGCAGTACTTC
NA	TRBV5-1	TRBJ1-1	NA	CASSLGQPTEAFF	TGCGCCAGCAGCTTGGGACAGCCGACTGAAGCTTTCTTT
NA	TRBV7-6	TRBJ2-7	NA	CASSIGQTEQYF	TGTGCCAGCAGCATAGGACAGACCGAGCAGTACTTC
NA	TRBV4-2	TRBJ2-1	once	CASSSRGDPLYNEQFF	TGTGCCAGCAGCTCGCGCGGGGACCCCCTTTACAATGAGCAGTTCTTC